This T cell receptor (beta chain) originates from a study of blood T cell repertoires in COVID-19. Study information: Researchers got acute and convalescent COVID-19 samples from the United States, Italy and Spain. PBMCs, B-cell-depleted T cells, or T cells provided the cDNA or gDNA that made up the material.

The CDR3 has 13 residues. J was trimmed by 8 bases and V by 8 bases; bases with no gene match: 10. Germline lookup yields CDR1 MNHEY and CDR2 SMNVEV (reference sequence). Per the study methods: Amplification of reference gene primers was used by the study to estimate nucleated cell counts. Profiled with immunoSEQ multiplex PCR; TCRdb holds only in-frame clones, not every one. V, J and clone size derive from that table, while D and trimming were established from the DNA sequence. Of a few hundred thousand clones in the sample, 89% were seen once. The chain carries TRBV27 and TRBJ1-2; TRBD1 matches 8 bases. Sequenced input: peripheral blood. The receptor was isolated from a woman aged 55-75 years with acute or convalescent COVID-19. The CDR3 coding sequence is TGTGCCAGCTATTCGACAGGGGCGGGCGGCTACACCTTC. Translating gives CASYSTGAGGYTF.